The source of this T cell receptor (beta chain) is a study of cytomegalovirus exposure and HLA in healthy donors. Vbeta (60) and Jbeta (13) primers were used in the PCR. Data came from immunoSEQ multiplex PCR; TCRdb stores just in-frame clones and leaves some out. The profile shows some 110,000 clones, approximately 80% of them singletons. Whole-study results and caveats: The number of N-insertions in an Asian-associated ancestry cluster was reportedly below the approximately 680-donor mean in a later analysis. Indistinguishable V segments, including TRBV6-2 and TRBV6-3, were excluded. A link between a missense DCLRE1C variant and TCR beta V- and J-gene trimming emerged from a later analysis.

Per the germline V gene, CDR1 is MNHNS and CDR2 is SASEGT. The CDR3 runs to 13 residues. The V end lost 7 bases, the J end lost 1 base, and 7 bases lay between the germline ends. As regards this clone: Antigen unknown.

The chain couples TRBV6-1 to TRBJ2-2, with D unclear. The specimen was PBMCs. The source is a man between 45 and 60 years old in good health and CMV-seropositive. CDR3 protein: CASTLQNTGELFF. The CDR3 DNA reads as TGTGCCAGCACCTTACAGAACACCGGGGAGCTGTTTTTT.